The 26 T cell receptor beta chains in this list originate from one sample, sequenced in a study of T-cell reconstitution after alpha-beta-depleted transplantation in children. The authors prepared the TCRbeta library with unique molecular identifiers. A single record per CDR3 protein comes from TCRdb applying MiXCR to the PCR reads. The sample lists about 610,000 distinct CDR3 sequences; roughly a tenth were seen once. The sequencing used PBMCs from the stem cell graft donor, collected from the stem cell graft. Every receptor here comes from a human donor who donated a stem cell graft to a child with acute myeloid leukemia.

The chain is built from TRBV5-6 and TRBJ2-5, with 7 bases lining up with TRBD2. The germline V gene encodes CDR1 SGHDT and CDR2 YYEEEE. The CDR3 is made up of 14 amino acids. Trimming at V came to 4 bases and at J to 4 bases, leaving 7 bases not matched to a gene. CDR3 nucleotide sequence: TGTGCCAGCAGCCCTGGACTAGAGATAGAGACCCAGTACTTC. This translates into CASSPGLEIETQYF. Supplemented by reference TRBV5-6 and TRBJ2-5, the full variable domain reads DAGVTQSPTHLIKTRGQQVTLRCSPKSGHDTVSWYQQALGQGPQFIFQYYEEEERQRGNFPDRFSGHQFPNYSSELNVNALLLGDSALYLCASSPGLEIETQYFGPGTRLLVL.

V gene TRBV18 combines with J gene TRBJ1-5; D ambiguous. Germline lookup yields CDR1 KGHSH and CDR2 LQKENI. The CDR3 runs to 13 residues. Trimming stripped 0 bases from V and 7 bases from J, with 7 bases between. The CDR3 DNA is TGTGCCAGCTCACCACCGGCGGGGCAGCCCCAGCATTTT. The encoded protein is CASSPPAGQPQHF.

Only a few counts were recorded for this clonotype. J is TRBJ2-4 and V is TRBV9; 8 bases agree with TRBD2. Trimming removed 4 bases from V and 9 bases from J; junction bases left unmatched: 12. Germline CDR1 SGDLS, CDR2 YYNGEE. The CDR3 is 15 amino acids. The CDR3: CASSFPSGSDGIQYF. Here the CDR3 DNA reads TGTGCCAGCAGCTTCCCGAGCGGGAGTGACGGCATTCAGTACTTC.

The rearrangement joins TRBV7-3 to TRBJ2-1; 8 bases map to TRBD2. The J segment lost 9 bases and the V segment lost 2 bases, leaving 9 bases of the junction unmatched. Germline V gene sequence: CDR1 SGHTA, CDR2 FQGTGA. The CDR3 length is 15 residues. Here the CDR3 DNA reads TGTGCCAGCAGCTTAGTGGCGGGAGGAGTAGGTGAGCAGTTCTTC. As protein: CASSLVAGGVGEQFF.

The table lists this clonotype with many counts. CDR3 sequence reads: CASSLRLAGGITDTQYF. The CDR3 nucleotides read TGTGCCAGCAGTTTAAGGCTAGCGGGAGGGATCACAGATACGCAGTATTTT. V and J are TRBV28 and TRBJ2-3; 12 nucleotides line up with TRBD2. This CDR3 has 17 residues. The V segment lost 2 bases and the J segment 2 bases; nucleotides outside the gene matches: 5. In germline, CDR1 is MDHEN, CDR2 SYDVKM.

In its sample, this clonotype was seen a few times. The V and J genes are TRBV7-2 and TRBJ2-1; 10 positions agree with TRBD2. The V segment lost 2 bases and the J segment 6 bases; nucleotides outside the gene matches: 7. CDR3 length equals 16 residues. Germline CDR1 is SGHTA and CDR2 is FQGNSA. In DNA form, the CDR3 reads TGTGCCAGCAGCTTATTTAAGCGGGAGGGGGGCAATGAGCAGTTCTTC. As protein: CASSLFKREGGNEQFF.

There are many counts of this clonotype. This chain uses TRBV4-2 with TRBJ2-4; D may be TRBD2 (6 bases). The CDR3 spans 15 residues. Trimming removed 1 base at V and 7 bases at J, with 14 bases between. Germline V gives CDR1 LGHNA, CDR2 YNFKEQ. The DNA of the CDR3 is TGTGCCAGCAGCCAAGGAATGGAGGGATTTAACATTCAGTACTTC. This codes for CASSQGMEGFNIQYF.

J is TRBJ2-1 and V is TRBV20-1, with TRBD2 matching over 14 bases. This CDR3 has 16 amino acids. The V segment lost 5 bases and the J segment 9 bases; nucleotides outside the gene matches: 12. Looked up from germline, CDR1 is DFQATT and CDR2 is SNEGSKA (reference sequence). The CDR3 region is CSARLAGGPKGVEQFF. The CDR3 DNA reads TGCAGTGCTCGACTAGCGGGAGGGCCCAAGGGTGTTGAGCAGTTCTTC.

This clonotype was seen a few times. The rearrangement uses TRBV20-1 and TRBJ2-7; D unclear. Germline CDR1 is DFQATT and CDR2 is SNEGSKA (reference sequence). This CDR3 region has 14 residues. Trimming removed 0 bases at V and 3 bases at J, with 12 bases between. This CDR3 reads CSARDDKLGYEQYF. CDR3 in DNA: TGCAGTGCTAGAGATGATAAGCTCGGCTACGAGCAGTACTTC.

The V gene is TRBV7-2, the J gene TRBJ2-4; 8 nucleotides match TRBD2. CDR1 SGHTA and CDR2 FQGNSA come from the germline V gene. The CDR3 covers 15 residues. V lost 5 bases and J lost 4; bases outside the gene matches: 7. CDR3: CASSRPGGQKNIQYF. CDR3 coding DNA: TGTGCCAGCAGCCGCCCGGGGGGGCAAAAAAACATTCAGTACTTC.

V usage is TRBV12-3 or TRBV12-4 and J usage is TRBJ1-1, with D perhaps TRBD1 (6 bases). The CDR3 is made up of 12 amino acids. Between the trimmed V and J ends, which lost 3 bases and 10 bases, there was a span of 12 bases. This chain's CDR3 is CASSLRTVRAFF. DNA for the CDR3: TGTGCCAGCAGTTTGCGGACAGTCAGAGCTTTCTTT.

This clonotype appeared many times. This chain uses TRBV7-3 with TRBJ2-1; D not certain. CDR1 SGHTA and CDR2 FQGTGA come from the germline V gene. The germline V and J ends were trimmed by 5 bases and 6 bases, with 11 bases remaining between them. This CDR3 region has 13 residues. CDR3 nucleotide sequence: TGTGCCAGCAGCCCAAGTCTCTCCAATGAGCAGTTCTTC. It codes for CASSPSLSNEQFF.

This clonotype was recorded a few times. V usage is TRBV20-1 and J usage is TRBJ2-1; 9 bases line up with TRBD2. V lost 5 bases, J lost 3 bases, and 11 bases stayed unmatched. Germline-derived CDR1 and CDR2 are DFQATT and SNEGSKA (reference sequence). CDR3 length equals 16 residues. The CDR3 region is CSAVPVQREVYNEQFF. The CDR3 DNA follows: TGCAGTGCTGTTCCCGTTCAGCGGGAGGTCTACAATGAGCAGTTCTTC.

This clonotype was seen only a few times. CDR3 amino acids: CASSSPGQGLRELFF. CDR3 bases: TGTGCCAGCAGTTCCCCGGGACAGGGCTTAAGGGAGCTGTTTTTT. V and J are TRBV12-3 or TRBV12-4 and TRBJ2-2, with 9 positions matching TRBD1. The junction had 9 bases not matched to a gene; V was cut back by 4 bases and J by 9 bases. CDR3 length equals 15 residues.

This clonotype came up a few times. The chain joins TRBV7-3 to TRBJ2-7; either TRBD1 or TRBD2 may fit D (5 bases each). This CDR3 is 14 amino acids long. The germline V gene has CDR1 SGHTA and CDR2 FQGTGA. The V and J ends lost 5 bases and 3 bases respectively, with 14 bases between them. This CDR3 reads CASSPSGRNYEQYF. The CDR3 coding sequence is TGTGCCAGCAGCCCGTCGGGACGGAACTACGAGCAGTACTTC.

This clonotype has a handful of counts. This chain joins TRBV6-5 and TRBJ1-1, with a tentative D call TRBD1 (6 bases). V was clipped by 2 bases and J by 3 bases, with 13 bases between them. In germline, CDR1 is MNHEY, CDR2 SVGAGI. The CDR3 has 15 amino acids. This chain's CDR3 is CASSYLLRGDTEAFF. Written as DNA, the CDR3 is TGTGCCAGCAGTTACCTATTGAGGGGGGACACTGAAGCTTTCTTT.

This rearrangement joins TRBV20-1 to TRBJ2-3; a weak D match, TRBD2 (5 bases). V dropped 1 base and J dropped 8 bases, with 13 bases sitting between them. The length of the CDR3 is 13 residues. Germline assignment: CDR1 DFQATT and CDR2 SNEGSKA (reference sequence). CDR3 DNA: TGCAGTGCTAGAGTTGGGCGGGTGGGTACGCAGTATTTT. Protein: CSARVGRVGTQYF.

This clonotype was found many times. The chain recombines TRBV6-1 with TRBJ1-5; D gene uncertain. Germline-derived CDR1 and CDR2 are MNHNS and SASEGT. Trimming pared 6 bases from V and 4 bases from J, leaving 10 bases between. The CDR3 is 13 residues long. Here the CDR3 DNA reads TGTGCCAGCAGGTTGGGGAAGAATCAGCCCCAGCATTTT. Translated, it gives CASRLGKNQPQHF.

This chain links TRBV18 with TRBJ2-1; 9 nucleotides line up with TRBD2. V lost 2 bases to trimming and J lost 7 bases; unmatched junction nucleotides: 9. The CDR3 contains 16 residues. The germline CDR1 and CDR2 sequences are KGHSH and LQKENI. The CDR3 is CASSPALAGSRNEQFF. As DNA, the CDR3 is TGTGCCAGCTCACCAGCCCTAGCGGGAAGCCGAAATGAGCAGTTCTTC.

This clonotype occurred many times. The V and J genes are TRBV6-1 and TRBJ1-2, with 11 bases aligning to TRBD1. The CDR3 covers 13 residues. V lost 3 bases and J lost 8; bases outside the gene matches: 2. Germline-derived CDR1 and CDR2 are MNHNS and SASEGT. The CDR3 sequence: CASSEDRGQGYTF. CDR3 coding DNA: TGTGCCAGCAGTGAGGACAGGGGGCAAGGCTACACCTTC.

This clonotype was counted ten times or more. DNA for the CDR3: TGCAGCGTTGACTCTTCTAGCGGGGCTAAAAACATTCAGTACTTC. It encodes CSVDSSSGAKNIQYF. V is TRBV29-1 and J is TRBJ2-4; the match to TRBD2 covers 9 bases. CDR1 and CDR2 (germline): SQVTM, ANQGSEA. V lost 3 bases and J lost 4; bases outside the gene matches: 7. This CDR3 comprises 15 residues. Full variable domain (missing parts from reference TRBV29-1 and TRBJ2-4): SAVISQKPSRDICQRGTSLTIQCQVDSQVTMMFWYRQQPGQSLTLIATANQGSEATYESGFVIDKFPISRPNLTFSTLTVSNMSPEDSSIYLCSVDSSSGAKNIQYFGAGTRLSVL.

This clonotype was counted at least ten times. V gene TRBV12-3 or TRBV12-4 combines with J gene TRBJ2-2; no clear D gene. The CDR3 sequence is 14 residues long. Deletions cut 6 bases from V and 0 bases from J, with 8 bases between. CDR3 nucleotides: TGTGCCAGCAGCTTCAGACCGAACACCGGGGAGCTGTTTTTT. It encodes CASSFRPNTGELFF.

V is TRBV9 and J is TRBJ2-3, with TRBD2 matching 11 bases. This CDR3 contains 15 residues. In germline, CDR1 is SGDLS, CDR2 YYNGEE. V shed 2 bases and J 1 base; nucleotides not matched to a gene: 0. The CDR3 protein is CASSVTSGGTDTQYF. CDR3 nucleotide sequence: TGTGCCAGCAGCGTGACTAGCGGGGGCACAGATACGCAGTATTTT.

The rearrangement joins TRBV11-1 to TRBJ2-1; 8 nucleotides match TRBD2. CDR3 length: 18 amino acids. Per the germline V gene, CDR1 is SGHAT and CDR2 is FQDESV (reference sequence). The junction had 17 bases not matched to a gene; V was cut back by 10 bases and J by 0 bases. The CDR3 region has the DNA TGTGCCATAGGCCAGCGGGGGCGTGGAAATAGCTCCTACAATGAGCAGTTCTTC. Translated, it gives CAIGQRGRGNSSYNEQFF. The full variable domain, with the rest looked up from reference TRBV11-1 and TRBJ2-1, is EAEVAQSPRYKITEKSQAVAFWCDPISGHATLYWYRQILGQGPELLVQFQDESVVDDSQLPKDRFSAERLKGVDSTLKIQPAELGDSAMYLCAIGQRGRGNSSYNEQFFGPGTRLTVL.

The V and J genes are TRBV4-1 and TRBJ2-7; D is undetermined. Germline CDR1 reads MGHRA; CDR2 reads YSYEKL. With 4 bases removed from V and 6 bases from J, the gap between germline ends came to 16 bases. The CDR3 runs to 14 residues. CDR3 protein: CASSPETAIPEQYF. The CDR3 nucleotides read TGCGCCAGCAGCCCAGAGACTGCCATCCCCGAGCAGTACTTC.

The chain joins TRBV15 to TRBJ2-5, with TRBD2 matching 14 bases. There are 15 residues in the CDR3. V lost 4 bases and J lost 4; bases outside the gene matches: 2. The germline gives CDR1 LNHNV, CDR2 YYDKDF (reference sequence). CDR3 amino acids: CATSNGTSGRETQYF. CDR3 nucleotide sequence: TGTGCCACCAGCAACGGGACTAGCGGGAGAGAGACCCAGTACTTC.